Following are 12 T cell receptor beta chains from one sample sequenced in a study of cytomegalovirus exposure and HLA in healthy donors. Primers for the PCR totalled 60 Vbeta and 13 Jbeta. TCRdb's table, derived via immunoSEQ multiplex PCR, lists solely in-frame clones and lacks some. Seen here are 140,000 or so clones, less than 85% observed once, and the top ten hold approximately 4.3%. The specimen was PBMCs. Receptors originate from a man aged 18 to 30 in good health and CMV-seropositive.

V usage is TRBV5-1 and J usage is TRBJ1-4, with a weak D call TRBD1 (6 bases). Germline V gene data show CDR1 as SGHRS and CDR2 as YFSETQ. V lost 2 bases and J lost 4, with 15 bases in between. CDR3 length equals 16 residues. The CDR3 loop is CASSFSGGGGNEKLFF. The CDR3 DNA sequence: TGCGCCAGCAGCTTTTCCGGGGGCGGGGGTAATGAAAAACTGTTTTTT.

This clone was picked up one time. The chain is built from TRBV27 and TRBJ1-2, with 7 bases that match TRBD1. This CDR3 has 14 amino acids. J lost 6 bases, V lost 6 bases, and 10 bases had no gene match. Germline values: CDR1 MNHEY, CDR2 SMNVEV (reference sequence). The CDR3 DNA reads as TGTGCCAGCAGGTTTTGGGGACAGTTGGATGGCTACACCTTC. Translation: CASRFWGQLDGYTF.

The genes are TRBV19 and TRBJ2-5; TRBD1 matches 9 bases. Unmatched junction bases numbered 4, after V lost 5 bases and J lost 3 bases. Germline V gene lookup returns CDR1 LNHDA and CDR2 SQIVND (reference sequence). The CDR3 loop spans 14 amino acids. This CDR3 reads CASSPGQGEETQYF. DNA for the CDR3: TGTGCCAGTAGTCCGGGACAGGGCGAAGAGACCCAGTACTTC.

The gene calls are TRBV2 and TRBJ2-7; D possibly corresponds to TRBD2 (5 bases). The V gene lost 4 bases and the J gene lost 6 bases, with 19 bases spanning the gap. The germline V gene has CDR1 SNHLY and CDR2 FYNNEI. This CDR3 spans 15 amino acids. CDR3 bases: TGTGCCAGCAGTGTTGAAGGACTCGATCTCTCCGAGCAGTACTTC. Its protein product is CASSVEGLDLSEQYF.

The CDR3 DNA reads as TGTGCCAGCACAGAAAACCGACAGGGTTTCTACGAGCAGTACTTC. This gives the protein CASTENRQGFYEQYF. The genes are TRBV28 and TRBJ2-7; 7 positions match TRBD1. The V gene end was trimmed by 7 bases and the J gene end by 3 bases; junction bases not matched to a gene: 12. From germline, CDR1 is MDHEN and CDR2 SYDVKM. The CDR3 length is 15 residues.

In its sample, this clone was seen a few times. The chain joins TRBV5-1 to TRBJ1-4; unclear D gene. V dropped 0 bases and J dropped 9 bases, with 12 bases sitting between them. CDR1 and CDR2 (germline): SGHRS, YFSETQ. There are 14 residues in the CDR3. Here the CDR3 reads CASSLETGAKKLFF. Here the CDR3 DNA reads TGCGCCAGCAGCTTGGAAACGGGTGCCAAAAAACTGTTTTTT.

The chain employs TRBV5-1 and TRBJ1-1; 7 bases fit TRBD1. Trimming cost V 4 bases and J 4 bases; bases outside gene matches: 7. The CDR3 is made up of 14 amino acids. CDR1 is SGHRS and CDR2 is YFSETQ in the germline V gene. The CDR3 bases are TGCGCCAGCAGCAACCGGGACAGTGGCACTGAAGCTTTCTTT. Its protein is CASSNRDSGTEAFF.

The V gene is TRBV5-1, the J gene TRBJ1-1; TRBD1 might be the D (5 bases). V lost 2 bases, J lost 4 bases, and 9 bases lay in between. This CDR3 is built from 13 residues. Germline V gene sequence: CDR1 SGHRS, CDR2 YFSETQ. The CDR3 DNA follows: TGCGCCAGCAGCTTTGACAGAGGCACTGAAGCTTTCTTT. Translated, it gives CASSFDRGTEAFF. Complete variable domain (other parts from reference TRBV5-1 and TRBJ1-1): KAGVTQTPRYLIKTRGQQVTLSCSPISGHRSVSWYQQTPGQGLQFLFEYFSETQRNKGNFPGRFSGRQFSNSRSEMNVSTLELGDSALYLCASSFDRGTEAFFGQGTRLTVV.

In this sample, this clone turned up a few times. The rearrangement links TRBV7-9 to TRBJ2-3; TRBD2 is a possible D gene (5 bases). There are 12 residues in the CDR3. Trimming left V 1 base short and J 9 bases short, with 8 bases between. Germline-derived CDR1 and CDR2 are SEHNR and FQNEAQ (reference sequence). For the CDR3, the DNA is TGTGCCAGCAGCTTAGAGGGAGTCACGCAGTATTTT. Translation gives CASSLEGVTQYF.

The chain carries TRBV6-5 and TRBJ2-7, with 11 bases identical to TRBD2. V shed 1 base and J 6 bases; nucleotides not matched to a gene: 5. The CDR3 runs to 15 residues. CDR1 MNHEY and CDR2 SVGAGI come from the germline V gene. The DNA of the CDR3 is TGTGCCAGCAGTTACTTTACTAGCGGGAGTTCCGAGCAGTACTTC. It translates to CASSYFTSGSSEQYF.

This chain uses TRBV14 with TRBJ2-7, with TRBD1 matching over 8 bases. Trimming at V came to 4 bases and at J to 3 bases, leaving 11 bases not matched to a gene. Per germline, CDR1 SGHDN and CDR2 FVKESK. The CDR3 loop spans 16 amino acids. The CDR3 is CASSRKGQGPLYEQYF. The CDR3 bases are TGTGCCAGCAGCCGAAAAGGACAGGGCCCGCTCTACGAGCAGTACTTC.

V and J are TRBV11-2 and TRBJ2-7; 9 bases align to TRBD1. The CDR3 has 15 residues. Germline CDR1 is SGHAT and CDR2 is FQNNGV. J lost 5 bases, V lost 5 bases, and 10 bases had no gene match. The CDR3 reads CASSGRGTGSNEQYF. For the CDR3, the DNA is TGTGCCAGCAGCGGACGCGGGACAGGGAGCAACGAGCAGTACTTC.